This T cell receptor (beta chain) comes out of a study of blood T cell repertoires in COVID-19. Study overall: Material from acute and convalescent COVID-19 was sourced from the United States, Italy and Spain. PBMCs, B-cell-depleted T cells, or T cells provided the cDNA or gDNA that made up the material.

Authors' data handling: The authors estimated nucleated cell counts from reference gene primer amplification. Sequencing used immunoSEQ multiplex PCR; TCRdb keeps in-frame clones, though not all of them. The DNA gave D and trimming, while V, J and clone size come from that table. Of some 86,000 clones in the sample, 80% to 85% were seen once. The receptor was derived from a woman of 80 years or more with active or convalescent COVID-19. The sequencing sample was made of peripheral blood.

The CDR3 nucleotides read TGTGCCAGCAGTCTCGGAGGGGTGGGAAATGAAAAACTGTTTTTT. Protein sequence: CASSLGGVGNEKLFF. The chain has TRBV28 and TRBJ1-4, with D possibly being TRBD1 (5 bases). This CDR3 contains 15 residues. Per the germline V gene, CDR1 is MDHEN and CDR2 is SYDVKM. The V and J ends lost 5 bases and 5 bases respectively, with 15 bases between them.